This TCR beta chain was captured in a study of control samples from healthy donors and cancer patients. The repertoire was sequenced with immunoSEQ multiplex PCR; TCRdb's copy has only in-frame clones and lacks some. Found here are some 100,000 clones, 88% of them singletons; the top ten hold roughly 14%. V gave up 6 bases and J gave up 3 bases, with 12 bases separating them. CDR1 and CDR2 (germline): MNHEY, SMNVEV (reference sequence). The CDR3 is made up of 14 amino acids. Specimen: blood. The chain combines TRBV27 with TRBJ1-5; a possible D gene is TRBD1 (6 bases). This receptor was obtained from a man aged 30 to 45 in good health. CDR3 residues: CASSLQGYNQPQHF. The CDR3, as DNA: TGTGCCAGCAGCTTACAGGGTTACAATCAGCCCCAGCATTTT.